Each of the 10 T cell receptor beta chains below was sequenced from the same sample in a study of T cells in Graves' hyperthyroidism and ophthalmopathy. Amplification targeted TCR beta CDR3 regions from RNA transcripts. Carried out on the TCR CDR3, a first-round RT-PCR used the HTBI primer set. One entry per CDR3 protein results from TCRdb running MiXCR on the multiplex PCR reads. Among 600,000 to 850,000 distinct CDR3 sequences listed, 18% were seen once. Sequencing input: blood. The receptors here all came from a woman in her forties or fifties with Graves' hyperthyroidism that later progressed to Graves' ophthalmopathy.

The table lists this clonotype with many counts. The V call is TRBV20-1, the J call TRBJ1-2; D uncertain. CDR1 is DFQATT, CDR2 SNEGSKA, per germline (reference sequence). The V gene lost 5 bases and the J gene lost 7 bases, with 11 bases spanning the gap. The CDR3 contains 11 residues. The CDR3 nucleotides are TGCAGTGCTCGAAGGAACGCTGGCTACACCTTC. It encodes CSARRNAGYTF.

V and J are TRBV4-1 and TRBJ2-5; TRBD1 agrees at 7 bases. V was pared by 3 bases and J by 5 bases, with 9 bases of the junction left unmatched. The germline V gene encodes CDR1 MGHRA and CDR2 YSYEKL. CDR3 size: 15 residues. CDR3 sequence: CASSHFDRVKETQYF. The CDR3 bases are TGCGCCAGCAGCCACTTTGACAGGGTCAAGGAGACCCAGTACTTC.

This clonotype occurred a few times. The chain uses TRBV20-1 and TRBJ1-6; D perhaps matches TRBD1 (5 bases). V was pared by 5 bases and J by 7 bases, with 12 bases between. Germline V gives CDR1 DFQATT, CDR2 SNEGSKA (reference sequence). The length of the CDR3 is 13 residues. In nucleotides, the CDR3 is TGCAGTGCTCGGGACCCGGGCAATTCACCCCTCCACTTT. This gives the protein CSARDPGNSPLHF.

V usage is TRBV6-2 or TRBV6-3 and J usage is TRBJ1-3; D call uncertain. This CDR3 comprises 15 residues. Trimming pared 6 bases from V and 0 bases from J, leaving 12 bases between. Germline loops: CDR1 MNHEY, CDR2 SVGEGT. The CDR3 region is CASSRAPDSGNTIYF. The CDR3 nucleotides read TGTGCCAGCAGCCGTGCGCCAGACTCTGGAAACACCATATATTTT.

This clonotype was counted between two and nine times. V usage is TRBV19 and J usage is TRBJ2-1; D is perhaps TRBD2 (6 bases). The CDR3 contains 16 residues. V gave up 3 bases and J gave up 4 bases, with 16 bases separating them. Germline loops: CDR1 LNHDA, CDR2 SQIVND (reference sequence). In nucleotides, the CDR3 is TGTGCCAGTAGTATCCTGACGGCCGGGGGATACAATGAGCAGTTCTTC. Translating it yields CASSILTAGGYNEQFF.

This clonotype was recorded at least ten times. CDR3 nucleotide sequence: TGCGCCAGCAGCTTGAGTACGCAATCCTACAATGAGCAGTTCTTC. Translating gives CASSLSTQSYNEQFF. The V gene is TRBV5-1, the J gene TRBJ2-1; no reliable D call. This CDR3 is 15 amino acids long. V shed 1 base and J shed 1 base, with 9 bases lying between them. Germline V gives CDR1 SGHRS, CDR2 YFSETQ. The whole variable domain, filled in from reference TRBV5-1 and TRBJ2-1, reads KAGVTQTPRYLIKTRGQQVTLSCSPISGHRSVSWYQQTPGQGLQFLFEYFSETQRNKGNFPGRFSGRQFSNSRSEMNVSTLELGDSALYLCASSLSTQSYNEQFFGPGTRLTVL.

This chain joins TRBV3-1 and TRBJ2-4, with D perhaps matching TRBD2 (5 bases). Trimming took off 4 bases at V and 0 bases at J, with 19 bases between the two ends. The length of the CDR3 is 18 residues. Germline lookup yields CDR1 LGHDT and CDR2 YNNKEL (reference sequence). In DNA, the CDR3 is TGTGCCAGCAGCCCCCGGGGAGACGCGATACTAGCCAAAAACATTCAGTACTTC. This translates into CASSPRGDAILAKNIQYF.

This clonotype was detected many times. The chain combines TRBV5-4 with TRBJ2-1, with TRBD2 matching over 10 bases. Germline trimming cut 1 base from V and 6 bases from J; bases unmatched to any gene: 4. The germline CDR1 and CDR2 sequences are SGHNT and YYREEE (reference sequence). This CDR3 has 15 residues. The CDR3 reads CASSLTSGVVNEQFF. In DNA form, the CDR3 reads TGTGCCAGCAGCTTGACTAGCGGGGTTGTCAATGAGCAGTTCTTC.

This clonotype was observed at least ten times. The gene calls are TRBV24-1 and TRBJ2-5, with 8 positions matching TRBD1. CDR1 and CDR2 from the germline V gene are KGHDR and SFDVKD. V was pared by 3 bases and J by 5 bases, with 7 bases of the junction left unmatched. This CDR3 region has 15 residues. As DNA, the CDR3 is TGTGCCACCAGTGATCCTATCAGGGGGCAGGAGACCCAGTACTTC. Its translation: CATSDPIRGQETQYF.

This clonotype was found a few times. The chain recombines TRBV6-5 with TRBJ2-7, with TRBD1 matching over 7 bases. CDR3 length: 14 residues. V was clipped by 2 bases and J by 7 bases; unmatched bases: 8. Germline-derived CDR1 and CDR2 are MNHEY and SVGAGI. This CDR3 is CASSYPGTVREQYF. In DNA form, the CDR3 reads TGTGCCAGCAGTTACCCCGGGACAGTACGGGAGCAGTACTTC.